The rows below give T cell receptor beta chains drawn from one sample of a study of blood T cell repertoires in COVID-19. The table came from immunoSEQ multiplex PCR; TCRdb's copy has only in-frame clones and leaves some out. In the table there are approximately 280,000 clones, about 89% of which are singletons. Sequenced material: peripheral blood. These receptors were obtained from a man in his forties with acute or convalescent COVID-19. Both conserved end residues are trimmed from each CDR3.

TRBJ1-5 TRBV6-6 ASSYPIPGVRQPQH
TRBJ1-2 TRBV3-1/TRBV3-2 ASSLPRGHGYT
TRBJ1-6 TRBV5-5 ASSYWVDGAGNSPLH
TRBJ2-7 TRBV15 ATSPSRTGANYEQY
TRBJ2-7 TRBV19 ASSITPGQGTYEQY
TRBJ2-7 TRBV6-5 ASRGGVDREQY
TRBJ2-2 TRBV5-1 ASSRDSNTGELF
TRBJ1-3 TRBV10-3 ALKTGGGNTIY
TRBJ2-7 TRBV5-4 ASSLGTDYEQY
TRBJ2-3 TRBV24-1 APRDRGYADTQY
TRBJ1-3 TRBV9 ASSPTGGPSSGNTIY
TRBJ1-5 TRBV2 ASSGNGDQPQH
TRBJ1-1 TRBV4-1 ASSDRVLDTEAF
TRBJ1-5 TRBV12-5 VLGDSSSNQPQH
TRBJ1-2 TRBV6-5 ASRFGTEANYGYT
TRBJ2-7 TRBV7-2 ASSLGGQPTYEQY
TRBJ2-2 TRBV19 ASTPLTVQPGELF
TRBJ2-1 TRBV27 ASSFLHNEQF
TRBJ2-1 TRBV25-1 ASSDRTGLSYNEQF
TRBJ1-1 TRBV6-5 ASTDTGGWTEAF
TRBJ2-1 TRBV11-2 ASSRLGQGAQNEQF
TRBJ1-3 TRBV12-5 ASGYPTGSGNTIY
TRBJ1-1 TRBV19 ASNDRNTEAF
TRBJ1-6 TRBV7-8 ASSLEGGAGSPLH
TRBJ1-3 TRBV29-1 SVSTSGTGYGNTIY
TRBJ1-1 TRBV9 ASSVVRGPTEAF
TRBJ2-7 TRBV12-5 ASGKGQGREQY
TRBJ1-1 TRBV7-8 ASSFPQGLNTEAF
TRBJ1-2 TRBV5-4 ASSLTGVYGYT
TRBJ1-4 TRBV7-9 ASSFREQEKLF
TRBJ2-1 TRBV7-2 ASSMGLPEGEQF
TRBJ2-1 TRBV5-8 ASSFPRQGRF
TRBJ2-3 TRBV6-5 ASRLGQGADTQY
TRBJ1-5 TRBV12-3/TRBV12-4 ASSFLNQPQH
TRBJ1-1 TRBV18 ASSPAINTEAF
TRBJ1-5 TRBV19 ASRGSGTGTYSNQPQH
TRBJ2-3 TRBV6-1 ASSDLTSGVADTQY
TRBJ2-1 TRBV6-6 ASFSGDGEQF
TRBJ2-7 TRBV7-6 ASSPGTGSSYEQY
TRBJ1-5 TRBV19 ASSLTVNQPQH
TRBJ1-1 TRBV6-1 ASSDTAFYTEAF
TRBJ2-1 TRBV10-1 ASSGSFYNEQF
TRBJ1-2 TRBV28 ASRDSEIYGYT